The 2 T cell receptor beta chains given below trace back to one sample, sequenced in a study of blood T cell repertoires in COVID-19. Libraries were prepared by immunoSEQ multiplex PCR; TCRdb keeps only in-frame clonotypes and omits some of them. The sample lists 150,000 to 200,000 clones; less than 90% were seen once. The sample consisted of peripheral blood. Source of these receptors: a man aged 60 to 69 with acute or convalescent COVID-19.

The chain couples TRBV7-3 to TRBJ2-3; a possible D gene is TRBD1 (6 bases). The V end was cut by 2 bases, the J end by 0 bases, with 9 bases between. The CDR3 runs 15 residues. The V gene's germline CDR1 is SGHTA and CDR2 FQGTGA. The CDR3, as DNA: TGTGCCAGCAGCTTAGGGACACCTAGCACAGATACGCAGTATTTT. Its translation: CASSLGTPSTDTQYF.

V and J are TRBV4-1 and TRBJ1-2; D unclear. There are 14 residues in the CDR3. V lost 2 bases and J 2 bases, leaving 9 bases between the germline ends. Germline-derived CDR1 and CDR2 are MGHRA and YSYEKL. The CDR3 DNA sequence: TGCGCCAGCAGCCAACGGGAGGGAAACTATGGCTACACCTTC. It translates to CASSQREGNYGYTF.